One sample yielded the 17 T cell receptor beta chains listed below, sequenced in a study of technical replicates of blood from four donors. Method: immunoSEQ multiplex PCR; TCRdb's copy keeps in-frame clones and lacks some. The sample lists roughly 65,000 clones, 88% occurring once. The sequencing input was PBMCs. These receptors originate from a human donor in good health. Some clones in this sample may be carry-over from other donors' samples.

The V call is TRBV19, the J call TRBJ2-6; 8 bases fit TRBD2. The V segment lost 10 bases and the J segment 4 bases; nucleotides outside the gene matches: 6. Germline CDR1 LNHDA, CDR2 SQIVND (reference sequence). The CDR3 has 14 amino acids. The CDR3 sequence: CATGGAVGANVLTF. DNA of the CDR3: TGTGCCACCGGGGGGGCGGTGGGGGCCAACGTCCTGACTTTC.

The chain links TRBV2 to TRBJ2-3, with 12 positions matching TRBD2. The CDR3 loop spans 17 amino acids. In germline, CDR1 is SNHLY, CDR2 FYNNEI. Trimming removed 7 bases from V and 0 bases from J; junction bases left unmatched: 8. CDR3 nucleotide sequence: TGTGCCAGCATTCTACTAGCGGGGGGTCCCAGCACAGATACGCAGTATTTT. Protein: CASILLAGGPSTDTQYF.

The chain has TRBV18 and TRBJ2-5; TRBD2 might be the D (5 bases). The germline V and J ends were trimmed by 1 base and 2 bases, with 11 bases remaining between them. Germline CDR1 and CDR2: KGHSH and LQKENI. The CDR3 totals 15 residues. CDR3 in DNA: TGTGCCAGCTCACCACTAGCGAGCCTTCAAGAGACCCAGTACTTC. This gives the protein CASSPLASLQETQYF.

The chain recombines TRBV2 with TRBJ2-7; 8 nucleotides match TRBD1. CDR1 SNHLY and CDR2 FYNNEI come from the germline V gene. The CDR3 is 14 amino acids. The junction had 7 bases not matched to a gene; V was cut back by 3 bases and J by 6 bases. The CDR3 region is CASSDRTGNLEQYF. The CDR3 DNA reads TGTGCCAGCAGTGACCGGACAGGGAACCTCGAGCAGTACTTC.

Here the CDR3 DNA reads TGTGCCACCTCCAAGGCAGGGGTAAACTATGGCTACACCTTC. Translated, it gives CATSKAGVNYGYTF. The V call is TRBV10-3, the J call TRBJ1-2; D possibly corresponds to TRBD1 (6 bases). Trimming removed 10 bases from V and 2 bases from J, with 17 bases in between. The length of the CDR3 is 14 residues. The germline CDR1 and CDR2 sequences are ENHRY and SYGVKD.

This clone was seen once. V is TRBV7-2 and J is TRBJ2-4, with 10 bases matching TRBD2. CDR1 and CDR2 (germline): SGHTA, FQGNSA. V lost 5 bases to trimming and J lost 0 bases; unmatched junction nucleotides: 4. The CDR3 consists of 16 residues. DNA of the CDR3: TGTGCCAGCAGCCAGCGACTAGCGGGAGCCAAAAACATTCAGTACTTC. It encodes CASSQRLAGAKNIQYF.

This clone has just a few counts. The gene calls are TRBV6-1 and TRBJ2-2; D gene unclear. V lost 5 bases and J 6 bases, leaving 7 bases between the germline ends. This CDR3 comprises 12 residues. Germline CDR1 reads MNHNS; CDR2 reads SASEGT. CDR3 nucleotide sequence: TGTGCCAGCAGTCCCCTTGCCGGGGAGCTGTTTTTT. Translating it yields CASSPLAGELFF.

This clone has just a few counts. The J gene is TRBJ1-2, the V gene TRBV5-1; D is uncertain. The CDR3 has 14 residues. From germline, CDR1 is SGHRS and CDR2 YFSETQ. V shed 0 bases and J shed 5 bases, with 11 bases lying between them. The CDR3 sequence is CASSLDRGKYGYTF. The CDR3 bases are TGCGCCAGCAGCTTGGATCGGGGAAAGTATGGCTACACCTTC. The full variable domain, in which reference TRBV5-1 and TRBJ1-2 provide the parts outside the CDR3, is KAGVTQTPRYLIKTRGQQVTLSCSPISGHRSVSWYQQTPGQGLQFLFEYFSETQRNKGNFPGRFSGRQFSNSRSEMNVSTLELGDSALYLCASSLDRGKYGYTFGSGTRLTVV.

V is TRBV18 and J is TRBJ2-7; possibly TRBD1 for D (8 bases). Germline V gene sequence: CDR1 KGHSH, CDR2 LQKENI. V gave up 0 bases and J gave up 1 base, with 16 bases separating them. The CDR3 sequence is 17 residues long. CDR3 coding DNA: TGTGCCAGCTCACCACCGGACAGGGCGGGGGAATCCTACGAGCAGTACTTC. This sequence encodes CASSPPDRAGESYEQYF.

The gene calls are TRBV11-2 and TRBJ1-4; 10 nucleotides agree with TRBD1. CDR3 size: 14 residues. Unmatched junction bases numbered 4, after V lost 5 bases and J lost 7 bases. The V gene's germline CDR1 is SGHAT and CDR2 FQNNGV. In DNA, the CDR3 is TGTGCCAGCAGCCCCGACAGGGGGCGTGAAAAACTGTTTTTT. Protein sequence: CASSPDRGREKLFF.

The V and J genes are TRBV7-2 and TRBJ2-1; 11 positions agree with TRBD2. CDR1 and CDR2 from the germline V gene are SGHTA and FQGNSA. This CDR3 spans 16 amino acids. V trimming: 2 bases; J trimming: 8 bases; junction bases outside the gene matches: 8. For the CDR3, the DNA is TGTGCCAGCAGCTTACGGGTTAGCGGGGGGGCCTATGAGCAGTTCTTC. Translated: CASSLRVSGGAYEQFF.

V gene TRBV19 combines with J gene TRBJ2-3; TRBD2 is a possible D gene (6 bases). Trimming left V 1 base short and J 2 bases short, with 7 bases between. The germline CDR1 and CDR2 sequences are LNHDA and SQIVND (reference sequence). This CDR3 region has 14 residues. The CDR3 bases are TGTGCCAGTAGTATAGGGAGGGACACAGATACGCAGTATTTT. Translation: CASSIGRDTDTQYF.

This clone was picked up a small number of times. This chain links TRBV7-8 with TRBJ1-1; TRBD1 agrees at 8 bases. The CDR3 is made up of 16 amino acids. Unmatched junction bases numbered 8, after V lost 4 bases and J lost 1 base. The germline CDR1 and CDR2 sequences are SGHVS and FQNEAQ. CDR3 bases: TGTGCCAGCAGCTCTTGGACAGGGCGTACGAACACTGAAGCTTTCTTT. This sequence encodes CASSSWTGRTNTEAFF.

This clone was counted between two and nine times. This rearrangement joins TRBV9 to TRBJ1-6, with a possible D match to TRBD1 (5 bases). Germline lookup yields CDR1 SGDLS and CDR2 YYNGEE. The CDR3 runs 14 residues. Trimming pared 0 bases from V and 7 bases from J, leaving 8 bases between. The CDR3 coding sequence is TGTGCCAGCAGCGTAGGCGGGGGGAATTCACCCCTCCACTTT. Its translation is CASSVGGGNSPLHF.

This clone was seen only once. The J gene is TRBJ1-1, the V gene TRBV2; 8 bases fit TRBD1. Germline CDR1 and CDR2: SNHLY and FYNNEI. V lost 1 base to trimming and J lost 4 bases; unmatched junction nucleotides: 8. The CDR3 has 16 residues. This CDR3 reads CASSEGQGAGGTEAFF. In nucleotides, the CDR3 is TGTGCCAGCAGTGAAGGGCAGGGGGCAGGGGGCACTGAAGCTTTCTTT.

V is TRBV6-5 and J is TRBJ2-7; 7 bases map to TRBD2. V shed 2 bases, J shed 4 bases, and the junction held 5 bases outside the gene matches. CDR1 MNHEY and CDR2 SVGAGI come from the germline V gene. The CDR3 has 14 amino acids. CDR3 residues: CASSYLAEAYEQYF. Here the CDR3 DNA reads TGTGCCAGCAGTTACCTAGCGGAAGCTTACGAGCAGTACTTC.

The V call is TRBV19, the J call TRBJ2-7, with 7 bases fitting TRBD1. Germline V gene lookup returns CDR1 LNHDA and CDR2 SQIVND (reference sequence). J was trimmed by 2 bases and V by 4 bases; bases with no gene match: 5. The CDR3 extends over 14 amino acids. CDR3 amino acids: CASSKAGGTYEQYF. CDR3 coding DNA: TGTGCCAGTAGTAAGGCAGGGGGAACCTACGAGCAGTACTTC.